This T cell receptor (beta chain) was profiled in a study of blood T cell repertoires in COVID-19. Libraries were prepared by immunoSEQ multiplex PCR; TCRdb keeps only in-frame clonotypes and omits some of them. The table records about 440,000 clones, less than 95% of them present only once. The CDR3 runs 19 residues. Trimming cost V 8 bases and J 5 bases, with 33 bases left between them. This chain uses TRBV23-1 with TRBJ1-1, with D possibly matching TRBD1 (6 bases). TRBV23-1 is sorted into the ORF group, with uncertain function. The material sequenced was PBMCs or T cells enriched from blood (not recorded which). This TCR was sampled from a man aged 18-30 years who had recovered from COVID-19. The CDR3 reads CASSKKSWEHLRGRTEAFF. The CDR3 nucleotides are TGCGCCAGCTCAAAAAAGAGTTGGGAGCACCTCAGGGGCAGGACTGAAGCTTTCTTT.